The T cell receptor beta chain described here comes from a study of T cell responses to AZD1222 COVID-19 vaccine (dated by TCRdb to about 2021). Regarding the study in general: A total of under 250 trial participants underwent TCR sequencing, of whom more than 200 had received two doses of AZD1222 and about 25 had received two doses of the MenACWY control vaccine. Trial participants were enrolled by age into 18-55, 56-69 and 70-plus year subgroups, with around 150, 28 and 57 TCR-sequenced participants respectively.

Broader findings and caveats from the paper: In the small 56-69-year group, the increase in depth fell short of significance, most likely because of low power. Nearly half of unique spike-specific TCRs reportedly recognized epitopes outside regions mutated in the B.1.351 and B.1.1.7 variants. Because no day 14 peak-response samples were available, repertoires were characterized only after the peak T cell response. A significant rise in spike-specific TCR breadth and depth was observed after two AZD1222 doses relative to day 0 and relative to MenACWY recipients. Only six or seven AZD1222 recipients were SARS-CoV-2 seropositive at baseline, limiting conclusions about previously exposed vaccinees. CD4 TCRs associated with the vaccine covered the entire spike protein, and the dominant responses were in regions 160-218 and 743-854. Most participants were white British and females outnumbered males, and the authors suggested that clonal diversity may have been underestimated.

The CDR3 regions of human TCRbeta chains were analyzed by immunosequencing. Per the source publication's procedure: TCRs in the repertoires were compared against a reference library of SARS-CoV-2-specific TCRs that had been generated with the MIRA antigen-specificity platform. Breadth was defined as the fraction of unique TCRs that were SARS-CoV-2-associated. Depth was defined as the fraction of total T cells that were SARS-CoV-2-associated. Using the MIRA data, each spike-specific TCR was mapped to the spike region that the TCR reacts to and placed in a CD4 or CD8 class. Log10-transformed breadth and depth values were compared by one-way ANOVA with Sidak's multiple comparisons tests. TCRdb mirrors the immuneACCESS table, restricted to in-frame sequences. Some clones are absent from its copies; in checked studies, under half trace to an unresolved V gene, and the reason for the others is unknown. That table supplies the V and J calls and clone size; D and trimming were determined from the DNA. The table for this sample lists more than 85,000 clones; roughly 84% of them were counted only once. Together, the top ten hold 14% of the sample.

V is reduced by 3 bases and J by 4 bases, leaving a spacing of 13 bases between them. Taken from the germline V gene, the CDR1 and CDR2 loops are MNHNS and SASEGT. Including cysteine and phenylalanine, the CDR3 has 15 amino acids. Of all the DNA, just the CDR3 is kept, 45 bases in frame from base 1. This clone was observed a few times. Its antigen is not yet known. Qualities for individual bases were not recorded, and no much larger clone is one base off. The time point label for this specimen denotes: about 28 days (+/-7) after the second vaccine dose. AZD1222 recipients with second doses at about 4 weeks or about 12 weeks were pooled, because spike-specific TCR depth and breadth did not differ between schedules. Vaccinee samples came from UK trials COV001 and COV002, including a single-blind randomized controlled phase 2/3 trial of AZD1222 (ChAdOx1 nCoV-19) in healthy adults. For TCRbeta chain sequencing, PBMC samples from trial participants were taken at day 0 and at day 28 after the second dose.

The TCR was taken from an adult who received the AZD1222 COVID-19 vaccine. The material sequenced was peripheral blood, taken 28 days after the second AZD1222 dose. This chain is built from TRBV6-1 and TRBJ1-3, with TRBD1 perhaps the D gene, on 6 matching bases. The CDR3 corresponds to CASSDTQGSGNTIYF. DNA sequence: TGTGCCAGCAGTGATACACAGGGATCCGGAAACACCATATATTTT.